Shown below are 26 T cell receptor beta chains from a single sample sequenced in a study of OX40 agonist ivuxolimab in advanced cancers. Repertoires were generated with immunoSEQ multiplex PCR, while TCRdb's copy carries only in-frame clones and drops some. Of around 56,000 clones in the sample, 82% are singletons; the top ten hold more than 1.4%. The input for sequencing was CD4+ or CD8+ T cells sorted from blood, taken in a trial of the OX40 agonist ivuxolimab. These receptor sequences come from an adult with an advanced solid tumor such as melanoma, head and neck, liver or kidney cancer.

This clone was detected only once. V and J are TRBV9 and TRBJ2-1, with D uncertain. Germline loops: CDR1 SGDLS, CDR2 YYNGEE. The CDR3 is 18 amino acids. V was trimmed by 0 bases and J by 0 bases, leaving 16 bases between them. CDR3 sequence: CASSVEGRGRSSYNEQFF. The CDR3 region has the DNA TGTGCCAGCAGCGTAGAAGGGCGCGGAAGGAGCTCCTACAATGAGCAGTTCTTC.

V and J are TRBV15 and TRBJ2-1, with D unresolved. Trimming pared 4 bases from V and 6 bases from J, leaving 4 bases between. The CDR3 loop spans 11 amino acids. Germline-derived CDR1 and CDR2 are LNHNV and YYDKDF (reference sequence). CDR3 bases: TGTGCCACCAGCACCCGCAATGAGCAGTTCTTC. Amino acids: CATSTRNEQFF.

CDR3 in amino acids: CASSLFREPQHF. The CDR3, as DNA: TGTGCCAGCAGCCTATTTCGGGAGCCCCAGCATTTT. The chain combines TRBV7-9 with TRBJ1-5; D call uncertain. Per germline, CDR1 SEHNR and CDR2 FQNEAQ (reference sequence). This CDR3 has 12 residues. V was shortened by 5 bases and J by 8 bases, with 10 bases between the two germline ends.

The chain carries TRBV11-3 and TRBJ2-3; 8 bases map to TRBD2. This CDR3 has 14 amino acids. Germline values: CDR1 SGHNT, CDR2 YENEEA. Trimming took 5 bases from V and 4 from J; bases not matched to a gene: 5. The CDR3 DNA follows: TGTGCCAGCAGCCCCGGACTAGCATCAGATACGCAGTATTTT. Residues: CASSPGLASDTQYF.

Only a few counts were recorded for this clone. V and J are TRBV7-9 and TRBJ1-6; D gene uncertain. There are 12 residues in the CDR3. V dropped 3 bases and J dropped 8 bases, with 5 bases sitting between them. Germline V CDR1 and CDR2: SEHNR, FQNEAQ (reference sequence). CDR3: CASSFPYSPLHF. DNA for the CDR3: TGTGCCAGCAGCTTCCCCTATTCACCCCTCCACTTT. Filled out from reference TRBV7-9 and TRBJ1-6, the complete variable domain reads DTGVSQNPRHKITKRGQNVTFRCDPISEHNRLYWYRQTLGQGPEFLTYFQNEAQLEKSRLLSDRFSAERPKGSFSTLEIQRTEQGDSAMYLCASSFPYSPLHFGNGTRLTVT.

The CDR3 region has the DNA TGTGCCAGCAGTTTACGGGACTTGGGATACAATGAGCAGTTCTTC. This sequence encodes CASSLRDLGYNEQFF. The chain links TRBV27 to TRBJ2-1, with a possible D match to TRBD2 (6 bases). Per the germline V gene, CDR1 is MNHEY and CDR2 is SMNVEV (reference sequence). The CDR3 runs to 15 residues. V was cut by 2 bases and J by 4 bases, with 12 bases left in between.

The chain recombines TRBV18 with TRBJ2-1; 9 bases are a match to TRBD2. This CDR3 is built from 17 residues. Trimming took 0 bases from V and 4 from J; bases not matched to a gene: 7. Germline assignment: CDR1 KGHSH and CDR2 LQKENI. Written as DNA, the CDR3 is TGTGCCAGCTCACCACCGAAGCGGGGGGACCGATACAATGAGCAGTTCTTC. Its protein product is CASSPPKRGDRYNEQFF.

The chain has TRBV7-3 and TRBJ2-3; TRBD1 agrees at 7 bases. This CDR3 is built from 13 residues. Germline-derived CDR1 and CDR2 are SGHTA and FQGTGA. V lost 3 bases and J lost 9; bases outside the gene matches: 6. CDR3 loop: CASSLRDRETQYF. The CDR3 nucleotides are TGTGCCAGCAGCTTGAGAGACAGGGAAACGCAGTATTTT.

As regards this clone: Other DNA sequences from this sample encode an identical CDR3 as well. The J gene is TRBJ1-1, the V gene TRBV19, with 7 bases aligning to TRBD1. CDR3 length equals 14 residues. Germline V lookup: CDR1 LNHDA, CDR2 SQIVND (reference sequence). The J segment lost 0 bases and the V segment lost 6 bases, leaving 4 bases of the junction unmatched. The DNA for the CDR3 is TGTGCCAGTAGCACTGACAGGGTGAACACTGAAGCTTTCTTT. Protein sequence: CASSTDRVNTEAFF.

The CDR3 is CAWGGQGITGELFF. The CDR3 bases are TGTGCCTGGGGGGGACAGGGTATAACCGGGGAGCTGTTTTTT. V gene TRBV30 combines with J gene TRBJ2-2, with TRBD1 matching 9 bases. CDR1 GTSNPN and CDR2 SVGIG come from the germline V gene (reference sequence). The CDR3 has 14 amino acids. After removal of 5 bases from V and 5 bases from J, the junction contained 6 bases not matched to a gene.

J is TRBJ1-4 and V is TRBV6-5; TRBD1 aligns across 7 bases. V shed 4 bases, J shed 5 bases, and the junction held 4 bases outside the gene matches. The CDR3 contains 14 residues. Germline V gene data show CDR1 as MNHEY and CDR2 as SVGAGI. The CDR3 coding sequence is TGTGCCAGCAGTTTTCAGGGGGTAAATGAAAAACTGTTTTTT. Translation: CASSFQGVNEKLFF.

The chain joins TRBV5-1 to TRBJ2-1, with 12 bases identical to TRBD1. After removal of 3 bases from V and 1 base from J, the junction contained 11 bases not matched to a gene. The CDR3 contains 19 residues. Per germline, CDR1 SGHRS and CDR2 YFSETQ. CDR3 loop: CASSSPPGQGARSYNEQFF. Here the CDR3 DNA reads TGCGCCAGCAGCTCCCCGCCGGGACAGGGGGCGAGGTCCTACAATGAGCAGTTCTTC.

The chain links TRBV11-3 to TRBJ2-7, with 10 bases aligning to TRBD2. This CDR3 region has 15 residues. Per germline, CDR1 SGHNT and CDR2 YENEEA. V shed 4 bases, J shed 6 bases, and the junction held 9 bases outside the gene matches. The CDR3 region is CASSSPPSGRSEQYF. The CDR3 DNA reads as TGTGCCAGCAGCTCCCCCCCTAGCGGGAGATCCGAGCAGTACTTC. Complete variable domain (other parts from reference TRBV11-3 and TRBJ2-7): EAGVVQSPRYKIIEKKQPVAFWCNPISGHNTLYWYLQNLGQGPELLIRYENEEAVDDSQLPKDRFSAERLKGVDSTLKIQPAELGDSAVYLCASSSPPSGRSEQYFGPGTRLTVT.

The V and J genes are TRBV7-3 and TRBJ2-2; possible D gene TRBD2, 6 bases. Germline CDR1 SGHTA, CDR2 FQGTGA. The CDR3 has 14 residues. V lost 8 bases to trimming and J lost 7 bases, with 17 bases between them. CDR3 residues: CASATVGGNGELFF. DNA of the CDR3: TGTGCCAGCGCTACAGTCGGGGGAAACGGGGAGCTGTTTTTT.

This clone was picked up a small number of times. The J gene is TRBJ1-5, the V gene TRBV19; tentatively, D is TRBD1 (6 bases). Deletions cut 5 bases from V and 5 bases from J, with 19 bases between. The V gene's germline CDR1 is LNHDA and CDR2 SQIVND (reference sequence). The CDR3 loop spans 16 amino acids. The CDR3 bases are TGTGCCAGTAGTCCGAGGCTACAGGGTAGGGATCAGCCCCAGCATTTT. Translation gives CASSPRLQGRDQPQHF.

The CDR3 DNA sequence: TGCGCCAGCAGGTTAGCGTGGGACAATGAGCAGTTCTTC. Amino acids: CASRLAWDNEQFF. The chain recombines TRBV5-1 with TRBJ2-1; D is possibly TRBD2 (5 bases). There are 13 residues in the CDR3. V lost 5 bases and J lost 5, with 11 bases in between. Germline V gives CDR1 SGHRS, CDR2 YFSETQ.

CDR3 coding DNA: TGTGCCAGTACCCCCGCAGGGGACAGGGGGGCAGATACGCAGTATTTT. It specifies CASTPAGDRGADTQYF. J is TRBJ2-3 and V is TRBV19; 11 nucleotides align to TRBD1. Germline V gene sequence: CDR1 LNHDA, CDR2 SQIVND (reference sequence). The CDR3 contains 16 residues. The V segment lost 7 bases and the J segment 4 bases; nucleotides outside the gene matches: 10.

V gene TRBV5-1 combines with J gene TRBJ2-1; TRBD2 aligns across 7 bases. Trimming at V came to 0 bases and at J to 0 bases, leaving 0 bases not matched to a gene. Looked up from germline, CDR1 is SGHRS and CDR2 is YFSETQ. The CDR3 runs 15 residues. The CDR3 nucleotides read TGCGCCAGCAGCTTGGGCGGGGGCTCCTACAATGAGCAGTTCTTC. Its translation is CASSLGGGSYNEQFF.

This rearrangement joins TRBV2 to TRBJ1-2, with 9 bases lining up with TRBD1. J gave up 5 bases and V 8 bases, and 9 bases lay outside the gene matches. The CDR3 is 14 amino acids. The V gene's germline CDR1 is SNHLY and CDR2 FYNNEI. The chain's CDR3 is CASGTGTGLYGYTF. The CDR3 nucleotides are TGTGCCAGCGGAACCGGGACAGGGCTATATGGCTACACCTTC.

The chain joins TRBV9 to TRBJ1-3; D possibly corresponds to TRBD1 (6 bases). This CDR3 contains 15 residues. V was trimmed by 3 bases and J by 0 bases, leaving 10 bases between them. CDR1 SGDLS and CDR2 YYNGEE come from the germline V gene. Here the CDR3 DNA reads TGTGCCAGCAGCGACACAGGGCACTCTGGAAACACCATATATTTT. Protein sequence: CASSDTGHSGNTIYF.

This sequence joins TRBV5-4 and TRBJ2-1, with unresolved D. The germline V gene has CDR1 SGHNT and CDR2 YYREEE (reference sequence). V was shortened by 1 base and J by 6 bases, with 2 bases between the two germline ends. The CDR3 has 11 residues. CDR3 nucleotide sequence: TGTGCCAGCAGCTTGTTCAATGAGCAGTTCTTC. This gives the protein CASSLFNEQFF.

The chain has TRBV2 and TRBJ2-5, with D possibly TRBD2 on 5 matching bases. Germline loops: CDR1 SNHLY, CDR2 FYNNEI. This CDR3 spans 11 amino acids. Trimming pared 10 bases from V and 0 bases from J, leaving 6 bases between. In nucleotides, the CDR3 is TGTGCCACCGGGAACCAAGAGACCCAGTACTTC. Protein sequence: CATGNQETQYF. Using reference TRBV2 and TRBJ2-5 for the parts outside the CDR3, the full variable domain is EPEVTQTPSHQVTQMGQEVILRCVPISNHLYFYWYRQILGQKVEFLVSFYNNEISEKSEIFDDQFSVERPDGSNFTLKIRSTKLEDSAMYFCATGNQETQYFGPGTRLLVL.

The table lists this clone with a count of one. The J gene is TRBJ2-3, the V gene TRBV30; D is uncertain. CDR3 length: 12 amino acids. The V and J ends lost 1 base and 8 bases respectively, with 10 bases between them. CDR1 is GTSNPN, CDR2 SVGIG, per germline (reference sequence). CDR3: CAWSGGPGTQYF. The CDR3 DNA reads as TGTGCCTGGAGTGGAGGTCCCGGTACGCAGTATTTT.

The rearrangement joins TRBV7-9 to TRBJ2-7; 8 positions match TRBD2. CDR3 length equals 16 residues. V shed 4 bases, J shed 3 bases, and the junction held 11 bases outside the gene matches. Germline V lookup: CDR1 SEHNR, CDR2 FQNEAQ (reference sequence). The CDR3 loop is CASSSPRGGQIYEQYF. The CDR3, as DNA: TGTGCCAGCAGCTCACCCCGGGGGGGGCAGATCTACGAGCAGTACTTC.

This chain connects TRBV6-1 to TRBJ1-6; D remains unclear. Germline lookup yields CDR1 MNHNS and CDR2 SASEGT. The CDR3 totals 15 residues. V lost 7 bases and J 5 bases, leaving 15 bases between the germline ends. DNA of the CDR3: TGTGCCAGCAAACTCGGGGAAGTAAATAATTCACCCCTCCACTTT. It translates to CASKLGEVNNSPLHF.

The chain carries TRBV11-3 and TRBJ2-5; tentative D call: TRBD1 (6 bases). The length of the CDR3 is 14 residues. Germline CDR1 and CDR2: SGHNT and YENEEA. The V end was cut by 4 bases, the J end by 5 bases, with 14 bases between. The CDR3 loop is CASSSNRATETQYF. The CDR3 coding sequence is TGTGCCAGCAGCTCGAACAGGGCAACGGAGACCCAGTACTTC.